This TCR beta chain was observed in a study of blood T cell repertoires in COVID-19 (dated by TCRdb to about 2020). Background on the whole study: Samples covering the acute and convalescent phases of COVID-19 were provided by collaborators in the United States, Italy and Spain. A freely available public database, intended as a resource for researchers studying the immune response to SARS-CoV-2, is where the repertoires were released. The prospective study material was composed of cDNA or gDNA derived from T cells, B-cell-depleted T cells, or PBMCs. The samples were drawn from the first 160 participants of the ongoing ImmuneRACE study and from roughly 1,300 subjects provided by 6 global collaborators. Deeply sampled blood TCRbeta repertoires from subjects exposed to, actively infected with, or recovered from COVID-19 were included in the dataset. Nearly every sample came with metadata listing a de-identified subject ID, COVID-19 status, age in years and sex. Where HLA class I and class II types were available, the types were taken from metadata supplied by the sample provider, not from assay-based typing. What the work shows at the level of the full study, not this receptor alone: The amount of clinical and demographic metadata varied by source and participant and was provided uncurated.

V and J lose 0 bases and 2 bases, and a span of 12 bases separates them. There are 15 amino acids in the CDR3, from cysteine to phenylalanine inclusive. Kept here is only the CDR3 DNA, which spans 45 bases and is read in frame from base 1. CDR1 and CDR2, looked up from the germline V gene, are SGDLS and YYNGEE. One collaborating source in Seattle enrolled patients during active infection and followed them longitudinally through the course of disease. Each collaborating institution followed its own protocols to collect whole blood in K2EDTA tubes. For TCRbeta analysis, collaborator samples were shipped as frozen whole blood, as isolated PBMCs, or as DNA extracted from either sample type. The immunoSEQ Assay, a bias-controlled multiplex PCR, was used to amplify TCRbeta CDR3 regions from genomic DNA. In the source study's methods: Nucleated cell counts per sample were estimated from amplification of reference gene primers within the assay. To quantify the absolute abundance of each unique TCRbeta CDR3 rearrangement, sequence reads were collapsed and filtered. For each sample, productive Simpson clonality was calculated as the square root of Simpson's diversity index over productive rearrangements. TCRdb limited this immuneACCESS table to in-frame rearrangements with V and J called. A share of clones is missing; checked studies link under half to unresolved V genes, and the rest is unexplained. The V and J calls and clone size come from that table; D and trimming were worked out from the DNA. The sample table shows roughly 300,000 clones, and 80% to 95% are seen once. The ten largest clones capture about 6.8% of the sample.

Note on this clone: Its antigen is unknown. Base quality data are lacking; no much larger clone is found one base away.

The TCR was taken from a woman aged 30 to 39 with COVID-19, enrolled during active disease. Input material: peripheral blood. The sequence is built from TRBV9 and TRBJ2-7; the best D guess is TRBD1, with 6 bases matching. The nucleotide sequence is given as TGTGCCAGCAGCGTAGGGGGTACAGGGCCCTACGAGCAGTACTTC. This is translated as CASSVGGTGPYEQYF. Reference TRBV9 and TRBJ2-7 proteins supply the regions before and after the CDR3; the full variable domain is: DSGVTQTPKHLITATGQRVTLRCSPRSGDLSVYWYQQSLDQGLQFLIQYYNGEERAKGNILERFSAQQFPDLHSELNLSSLELGDSALYFCASSVGGTGPYEQYFGPGTRLTVT.